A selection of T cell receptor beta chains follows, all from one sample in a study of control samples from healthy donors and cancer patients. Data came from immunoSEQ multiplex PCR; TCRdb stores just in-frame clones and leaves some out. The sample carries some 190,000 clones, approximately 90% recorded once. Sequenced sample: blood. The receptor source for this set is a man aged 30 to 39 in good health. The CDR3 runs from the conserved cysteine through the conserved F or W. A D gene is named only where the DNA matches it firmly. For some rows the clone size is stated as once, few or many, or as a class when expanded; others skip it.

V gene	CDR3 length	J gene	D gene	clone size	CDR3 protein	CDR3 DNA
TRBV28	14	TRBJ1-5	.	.	CASSLGGGYQPQHF	TGTGCCAGCAGTTTAGGCGGGGGGTATCAGCCCCAGCATTTT
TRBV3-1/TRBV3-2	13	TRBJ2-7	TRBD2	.	CASSGPTSSEQYF	TGTGCCAGCAGCGGTCCGACTAGCAGCGAGCAGTACTTC
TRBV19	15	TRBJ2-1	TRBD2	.	CASSFRGGPYNEQFF	TGTGCCAGTTCTTTCCGGGGGGGCCCATACAATGAGCAGTTCTTC
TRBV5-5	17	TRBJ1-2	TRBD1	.	CASSLAVSGQGIDGYTF	TGTGCCAGCAGCTTGGCGGTATCGGGACAGGGGATTGATGGCTACACCTTC
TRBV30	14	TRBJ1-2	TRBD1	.	CAWSGVGQGLFYTF	TGTGCCTGGAGTGGCGTGGGACAGGGCCTATTCTACACCTTC
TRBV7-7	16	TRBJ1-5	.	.	CASSLVGAGGNQPQHF	TGTGCCAGCAGCTTAGTAGGGGCAGGGGGCAATCAGCCCCAGCATTTT
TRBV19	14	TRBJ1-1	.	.	CASSIDRMNTEAFF	TGTGCCAGTAGTATAGATCGAATGAACACTGAAGCTTTCTTT
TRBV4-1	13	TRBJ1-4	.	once	CASSQRENEKLFF	TGCGCCAGCAGCCAAAGGGAGAATGAAAAACTGTTTTTT
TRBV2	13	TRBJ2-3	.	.	CASSGGNTDTQYF	TGTGCCAGCAGTGGTGGGAACACAGATACGCAGTATTTT
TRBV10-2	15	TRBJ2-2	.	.	CASSEGTPNTGELFF	TGCGCCAGCAGTGAGGGGACACCTAACACCGGGGAGCTGTTTTTT
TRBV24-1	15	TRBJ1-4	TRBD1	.	CATSEPGTGREKLFF	TGTGCCACCAGTGAGCCCGGGACAGGCCGTGAAAAACTGTTTTTT
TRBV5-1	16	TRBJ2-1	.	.	CASSWPRDRYDGEQFF	TGCGCCAGCAGCTGGCCCAGGGACCGCTATGACGGTGAGCAGTTCTTC
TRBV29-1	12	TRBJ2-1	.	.	CSPRTAYNEQFF	TGCAGCCCGCGGACGGCTTACAATGAGCAGTTCTTC
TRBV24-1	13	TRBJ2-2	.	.	CATRTDLTGELFF	TGTGCCACCAGAACGGACCTAACCGGGGAGCTGTTTTTT